A selection of T cell receptor beta chains follows, all from one sample in a study of shared clonotypes between healthy human individuals. Sequencing was performed with immunoSEQ multiplex PCR; in TCRdb, only in-frame clones are kept and a portion is missing. The table has some 2,000,000 clones, roughly 94% seen once. Sequenced sample: naive CD8+ T cells sorted from blood. Receptors originate from a young man in good health. Each CDR3 is given with its conserved first and last residue. The D gene is left open where the match is weak. Clone size is stated in some rows and not others, as once, few, many or a class when expanded.

NA	TRBV14	TRBJ2-7	NA	TGTGCCAGCAGCCCAGAGGGGGGGAGTTGGTCCTACGAGCAGTACTTC	CASSPEGGSWSYEQYF
NA	TRBV7-8	TRBJ2-3	NA	TGTGCCAGCACCCTAATAGGAGATACGCAGTATTTT	CASTLIGDTQYF
TRBD1	TRBV2	TRBJ2-3	NA	TGTGCCAGCACCATCGACAGGGCGGATACGCAGTATTTT	CASTIDRADTQYF
TRBD2	TRBV4-3	TRBJ2-2	NA	TGCGCCAGCAGCCAAGTAGCGGGGCCGAACACCGGGGAGCTGTTTTTT	CASSQVAGPNTGELFF
TRBD1	TRBV5-1	TRBJ2-7	NA	TGCGCCAGCATGCTCGGACAGGACTTATCCTACGAGCAGTACTTC	CASMLGQDLSYEQYF
NA	TRBV4-1	TRBJ2-3	NA	TGCGCCAGCACCCAAAGTGCGGCGAATACAGATACGCAGTATTTT	CASTQSAANTDTQYF
NA	TRBV7-8	TRBJ2-1	NA	TGTGCCAGCAGCTCCTCCGGCGGCAATGAGCAGTTCTTC	CASSSSGGNEQFF
NA	TRBV19	TRBJ2-1	NA	TGTGCCAGTAGCCCCGGGTCAAGTGGTGCCGAGCAGTTCTTC	CASSPGSSGAEQFF
NA	TRBV5-4	TRBJ1-1	NA	TGTGCCAGCAGCTTGTCCGTAAGCGGGGCAGCGGACACTGAAGCTTTCTTT	CASSLSVSGAADTEAFF
TRBD2	TRBV2	TRBJ2-2	NA	TGTGCCAGCAGTGAGTTCCTGACTAGCGACACCGGGGAGCTGTTTTTT	CASSEFLTSDTGELFF
NA	TRBV27	TRBJ2-1	NA	TGTGCCAGCAGCCCCGTAGCCGCTAGCTCCTACAATGAGCAGTTCTTC	CASSPVAASSYNEQFF
NA	TRBV6-5	TRBJ2-7	NA	TGTGCCAGCAGTTACTCAGCAGGGCCGACATCCTACGAGCAGTACTTC	CASSYSAGPTSYEQYF
TRBD2	TRBV7-9	TRBJ2-3	NA	TGTGCCAGCAGTGAATCACTAGCGGGAGGTCTCACAGATACGCAGTATTTT	CASSESLAGGLTDTQYF
NA	TRBV6-5	TRBJ2-7	NA	TGTGCCAGCAGTCTTACCAGGGTGTCCCTCTACGAGCAGTACTTC	CASSLTRVSLYEQYF
NA	TRBV7-9	TRBJ2-7	NA	TGTGCCAGCAGCTTAGTGGGAGCTAACGAGCAGTACTTC	CASSLVGANEQYF
NA	TRBV19	TRBJ1-1	NA	TGTGCCAGTAACGGTGGTGGTACTATGAACACTGAAGCTTTCTTT	CASNGGGTMNTEAFF
TRBD2	TRBV5-6	TRBJ2-1	NA	TGTGCCAGCAGCTGGACTAGCGGGAGTGAAAGCTCCTACAATGAGCAGTTCTTC	CASSWTSGSESSYNEQFF
NA	TRBV30	TRBJ1-5	few	TGTGCCTGGAGTAAGGGACAACGCAATCAGCCCCAGCATTTT	CAWSKGQRNQPQHF
TRBD1	TRBV6-1	TRBJ2-3	NA	TGTGCCAGCAGTGAGATTCTCGGTACGACAGGGGGCCTCACAGATACGCAGTATTTT	CASSEILGTTGGLTDTQYF
TRBD1	TRBV28	TRBJ2-7	NA	TGTGCCAGCAGCCGCGGGACAGGGGGCTCCTACGAGCAGTACTTC	CASSRGTGGSYEQYF
TRBD1	TRBV13	TRBJ2-7	NA	TGTGCCAGCAGCTTACATCTGGACAGGGCCTACGAGCAGTACTTC	CASSLHLDRAYEQYF
NA	TRBV19	TRBJ2-7	NA	TGTGCCAGTAGTATAGATGCGGTGACAGAGTACGAGCAGTACTTC	CASSIDAVTEYEQYF
NA	TRBV11-2	TRBJ2-7	NA	TGTGCCAGCAGCTTTGGGGGGCAGGCCTACGAGCAGTACTTC	CASSFGGQAYEQYF
NA	TRBV6-5	TRBJ2-7	NA	TGTGCCAGCAGTTACGACACAGGGTTCTACGAGCAGTACTTC	CASSYDTGFYEQYF
NA	TRBV27	TRBJ1-5	NA	TGTGCCAGCAGTCCGAAGCCGACATGGAGCAATCAGCCCCAGCATTTT	CASSPKPTWSNQPQHF
TRBD1	TRBV19	TRBJ2-7	NA	TGTGCCAGTAGTATAGATACTGACAGGGCCTACGAGCAGTACTTC	CASSIDTDRAYEQYF
NA	TRBV7-9	TRBJ1-1	NA	TGTGCCAGCAGGCGTGACAGAAACACTGAAGCTTTCTTT	CASRRDRNTEAFF
NA	TRBV25-1	TRBJ2-2	NA	TGTGCCAGCAGTGAATGGCTGGAAAACACCGGGGAGCTGTTTTTT	CASSEWLENTGELFF
NA	TRBV5-6	TRBJ2-3	once	TGTGCCACGTCTAAGGGGGGCTTATGGACAGATACGCAGTATTTT	CATSKGGLWTDTQYF
TRBD2	TRBV27	TRBJ2-7	NA	TGTGCCAGCAGTATAGGAACTCGCGGGAGTGATCGCGAGCAGTACTTC	CASSIGTRGSDREQYF
TRBD2	TRBV4-1	TRBJ2-7	NA	TGCGCCAGCAGCCAAGATCTCGGACTAGCGATACACGAGCAGTACTTC	CASSQDLGLAIHEQYF
TRBD2	TRBV6-5	TRBJ2-7	NA	TGTGCCAGCAGTATATCTGGGGGACTAGCTGGGGAGCAGTACTTC	CASSISGGLAGEQYF